This T cell receptor (beta chain) was captured by sequencing in a study of blood T cell repertoires in COVID-19. CDR1 SGHVS and CDR2 FQNEAQ come from the germline V gene. V shed 2 bases and J shed 11 bases, with 18 bases lying between them. This CDR3 contains 14 residues. Profiled with immunoSEQ multiplex PCR; TCRdb holds only in-frame clones, not every one. Altogether just over 150,000 clones are present, roughly 85% being singletons, with the ten largest covering roughly 3%. The chain joins TRBV7-8 to TRBJ1-1, with D possibly being TRBD1 (6 bases). The TCR was taken from a human donor with acute or convalescent COVID-19. The donor label of this sample is uncertain. The sequenced material came from peripheral blood. CDR3 sequence (DNA): TGTGCCAGCAGCTTATGGGGCTGGACAGTGGATGCTTTCTTT. It translates to CASSLWGWTVDAFF.